The entry below describes one T cell receptor (beta chain). Its antigen remains unknown. These data originate in a study of CD8 T cells in ankylosing spondylitis. Study results and caveats: Reportedly, matched ankylosing spondylitis synovial fluid was significantly enriched for disease-linked clones. Several highly homologous variants made up a TCR beta motif that seemed to typify ankylosing spondylitis blood.

CDR1 and CDR2 from the germline V gene are SQVTM and ANQGSEA. The ends lost 3 bases at V and 0 bases at J; junction bases unmatched: 5. The CDR3 runs to 15 residues. Construction of TCR beta libraries was performed using quantitative 5'-RACE with molecular barcodes. TCRdb reanalysed the 5' RACE reads using MiXCR and keeps one entry per CDR3 protein. The repertoire includes roughly 440,000 distinct CDR3 sequences, 17% of them detected once, and about 0.94% sits in the top ten. The gene calls are TRBV29-1 and TRBJ1-1, with 9 bases that match TRBD1. Sequencing was carried out using blood, either unsorted or a sorted T cell fraction (not recorded which). The receptor was isolated from a male donor with ankylosing spondylitis. The CDR3, as DNA: TGCAGCGTTGACGATGGGGACAGGGTGAACACTGAAGCTTTCTTT. It yields the protein CSVDDGDRVNTEAFF.